A single sample gave rise to the 8 T cell receptor beta chains below, sequenced in a study of CD8 T cells in Susac syndrome. With random hexamers, reverse transcription was performed on about 0.5 to 1 ug of RNA. TCRdb re-analysed the immunoSEQ multiplex PCR reads in MiXCR, keeping a single row per CDR3 protein. The table lists approximately 140,000 distinct CDR3 sequences, over 75% of them singletons, with approximately 0.51% in the top ten. The specimen was CD8+ T cells from PBMCs. Source of these receptors: a human donor with multiple sclerosis.

The V and J genes are TRBV23-1 and TRBJ2-7; D is possibly TRBD1 (6 bases). TRBV23-1 is treated as an ORF (open reading frame) with a function not yet certain. V lost 8 bases, J lost 12 bases, and 14 bases lay in between. The length of the CDR3 is 10 residues. CDR3 amino acids: CASPDRHLYV. The DNA of the CDR3 is TGCGCCAGCCCTGACAGGCATCTGTACGTC.

The V and J genes are TRBV19 and TRBJ1-1; D unresolved. Germline CDR1 is LNHDA and CDR2 is SQIVND (reference sequence). Trimming stripped 3 bases from V and 4 bases from J, with 15 bases between. The CDR3 runs 15 residues. CDR3 amino acids: CASSISGRGFTEAFF. The CDR3 DNA is TGTGCCAGTAGTATTAGTGGGCGGGGATTCACTGAAGCTTTCTTT.

The rearrangement joins TRBV27 to TRBJ2-2, with a weak D call TRBD2 (7 bases). Trimming took 6 bases from V and 6 from J, leaving 17 bases between them. Germline loops: CDR1 MNHEY, CDR2 SMNVEV (reference sequence). The CDR3 runs 15 residues. CDR3 DNA sequence: TGTGCCAGCAGCGCATCGCGGGGGCTCCCCGGGGAGCTGTTTTTT. Translation: CASSASRGLPGELFF.

The V gene is TRBV19, the J gene TRBJ2-1, with 15 bases fitting TRBD2. This CDR3 spans 20 amino acids. Germline V gene lookup returns CDR1 LNHDA and CDR2 SQIVND (reference sequence). The ends lost 2 bases at V and 0 bases at J; junction bases unmatched: 8. The CDR3, as DNA: TGTGCCAGTAGTATATCCGGACTAGCGGGAGGGCCTAGCTCCTACAATGAGCAGTTCTTC. Residues: CASSISGLAGGPSSYNEQFF.

The J gene is TRBJ2-5, the V gene TRBV10-3; TRBD1 might be the D (6 bases). Per the germline V gene, CDR1 is ENHRY and CDR2 is SYGVKD. Trimming stripped 2 bases from V and 7 bases from J, with 26 bases between. This CDR3 is built from 18 residues. Here the CDR3 DNA reads TGTGCCATCAGTGAGAATTCCGTGGGACAAGGGTTGGTGGGGACCCAGTACTTC. Protein product: CAISENSVGQGLVGTQYF.

This clonotype was recorded a few times. V and J are TRBV4-1 and TRBJ2-2; the D is unclear. V lost 0 bases, J lost 10 bases, and 15 bases lay in between. This CDR3 contains 15 residues. Looked up from germline, CDR1 is MGHRA and CDR2 is YSYEKL. The CDR3: CASSQDTTYSSELFF. The CDR3 DNA follows: TGCGCCAGCAGCCAAGATACCACATACAGCTCGGAGCTGTTTTTT.

V is TRBV12-3 or TRBV12-4 and J is TRBJ1-1; no reliable D call. Deletions cut 8 bases from V and 7 bases from J, with 17 bases between. The CDR3 runs 13 residues. CDR3 region: CASAPTLAYEAFF. The CDR3, as DNA: TGTGCCAGCGCGCCAACGCTGGCCTATGAAGCTTTCTTT.

This clonotype was detected a few times. The chain is built from TRBV27 and TRBJ2-2, with D tentatively TRBD1 or TRBD2 (5 bases each). This CDR3 comprises 14 residues. Deletions cut 2 bases from V and 4 bases from J, with 8 bases between. Germline CDR1 reads MNHEY; CDR2 reads SMNVEV (reference sequence). CDR3 amino acids: CASSLIGATGELFF. CDR3 DNA sequence: TGTGCCAGCAGTTTAATCGGGGCCACCGGGGAGCTGTTTTTT.